This TCR beta chain was identified during a study of blood T cells in healthy people across ages. CDR3 size: 14 residues. The germline V and J ends were trimmed by 3 bases and 1 base, with 9 bases remaining between them. Per germline, CDR1 SEHNR and CDR2 FQNEAQ (reference sequence). This clonotype was detected a few times. Drawn from each donor were ten milliliters of peripheral blood. Primed by a sample-barcoded 5' primer and a J-beta primer mix, a second PCR proceeded for roughly 7 to 12 cycles. One entry per CDR3 protein, called by TCRdb with MiXCR from the 5' RACE reads. The sample consists of approximately 670,000 distinct CDR3 sequences, around 38% of them appearing once.

J is TRBJ2-5 and V is TRBV7-9; D gene ambiguous. The clonotype originates from a man older than 75 in good health. Sequencing input: blood. The CDR3 loop reads CASSFMHSQETQYF. The CDR3 DNA reads TGTGCCAGCAGCTTCATGCACAGCCAAGAGACCCAGTACTTC.